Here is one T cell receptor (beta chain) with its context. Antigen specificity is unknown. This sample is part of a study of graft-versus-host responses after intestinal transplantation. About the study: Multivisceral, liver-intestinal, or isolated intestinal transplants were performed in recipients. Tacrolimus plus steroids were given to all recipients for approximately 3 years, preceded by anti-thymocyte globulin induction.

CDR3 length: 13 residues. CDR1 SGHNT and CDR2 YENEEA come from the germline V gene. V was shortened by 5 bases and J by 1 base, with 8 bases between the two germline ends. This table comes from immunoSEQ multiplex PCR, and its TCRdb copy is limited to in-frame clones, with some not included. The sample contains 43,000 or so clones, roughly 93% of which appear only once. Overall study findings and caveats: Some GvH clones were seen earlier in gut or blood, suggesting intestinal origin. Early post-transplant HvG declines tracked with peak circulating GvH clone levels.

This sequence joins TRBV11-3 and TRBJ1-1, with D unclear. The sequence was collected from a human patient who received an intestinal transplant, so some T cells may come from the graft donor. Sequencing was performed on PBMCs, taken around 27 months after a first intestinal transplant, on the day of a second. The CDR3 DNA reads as TGTGCCAGCAGCCTTAGGCCGAACACTGAAGCTTTCTTT. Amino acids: CASSLRPNTEAFF. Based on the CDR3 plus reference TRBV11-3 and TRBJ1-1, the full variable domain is EAGVVQSPRYKIIEKKQPVAFWCNPISGHNTLYWYLQNLGQGPELLIRYENEEAVDDSQLPKDRFSAERLKGVDSTLKIQPAELGDSAVYLCASSLRPNTEAFFGQGTRLTVV.